The 15 T cell receptor beta chains presented below share a single source sample, sequenced in a study of PD-1 blockade in classical Hodgkin lymphoma. Using immunoSEQ multiplex PCR, the repertoire was profiled, and TCRdb retains in-frame clones only, with some absent. The profile covers about 23,000 clones, with 65% to 85% appearing a single time and around 7.7% taken by the ten largest. With no exception, relapse followed autologous stem cell transplantation in all patients, and brentuximab vedotin exposure varied. This specimen consisted of peripheral blood mononuclear cells (PBMCs), obtained before the second cycle of nivolumab. The receptors were gathered from a human donor with classical Hodgkin lymphoma.

This clone was counted a few times. Additional DNA sequences in this sample encode the identical CDR3. The V gene is TRBV11-2, the J gene TRBJ2-3; 8 bases agree with TRBD2. The junction had 7 bases not matched to a gene; V was cut back by 5 bases and J by 3 bases. Germline assignment: CDR1 SGHAT and CDR2 FQNNGV. The CDR3 covers 15 residues. CDR3 sequence: CASSPWTSSTDTQYF. The CDR3 DNA reads TGTGCCAGCAGCCCTTGGACTAGCAGTACAGATACGCAGTATTTT. Full variable domain (outside the CDR3, taken from reference TRBV11-2 and TRBJ2-3): EAGVAQSPRYKIIEKRQSVAFWCNPISGHATLYWYQQILGQGPKLLIQFQNNGVVDDSQLPKDRFSAERLKGVDSTLKIQPAKLEDSAVYLCASSPWTSSTDTQYFGPGTRLTVL.

The genes are TRBV6-1 and TRBJ2-7; no definite D call. Trimming removed 3 bases at V and 4 bases at J, with 1 base between. Germline V gene sequence: CDR1 MNHNS, CDR2 SASEGT. CDR3 length: 10 residues. The chain's CDR3 is CASSDYEQYF. In nucleotides, the CDR3 is TGTGCCAGCAGTGATTACGAGCAGTACTTC.

This sequence joins TRBV5-6 and TRBJ2-5; TRBD2 might be the D (6 bases). Trimming shortened V by 3 bases and J by 5 bases, and 14 bases separated the two germline ends. The germline gives CDR1 SGHDT, CDR2 YYEEEE. The CDR3 runs 14 residues. In nucleotides, the CDR3 is TGTGCCAGCAGCTGGGACTTTTTGGGGGAGACCCAGTACTTC. Translation: CASSWDFLGETQYF. Supplemented by reference TRBV5-6 and TRBJ2-5, the full variable domain reads DAGVTQSPTHLIKTRGQQVTLRCSPKSGHDTVSWYQQALGQGPQFIFQYYEEEERQRGNFPDRFSGHQFPNYSSELNVNALLLGDSALYLCASSWDFLGETQYFGPGTRLLVL.

The chain uses TRBV19 and TRBJ2-5, with 8 bases that match TRBD2. This CDR3 has 15 residues. The germline V gene has CDR1 LNHDA and CDR2 SQIVND (reference sequence). The J segment lost 4 bases and the V segment lost 4 bases, leaving 8 bases of the junction unmatched. In DNA, the CDR3 is TGTGCCAGTAGTACTAATCGACGGGGGGGAGAGACCCAGTACTTC. Translated, it gives CASSTNRRGGETQYF.

The rearrangement uses TRBV9 and TRBJ2-7, with D maybe TRBD1 (7 bases). The CDR3 has 14 residues. CDR1 and CDR2 (germline): SGDLS, YYNGEE. With 3 bases removed from V and 6 bases from J, the gap between germline ends came to 16 bases. The CDR3 sequence: CASSEEGALGEQYF. As DNA, the CDR3 is TGTGCCAGCAGCGAGGAGGGGGCTCTGGGCGAGCAGTACTTC. The full variable domain, in which reference TRBV9 and TRBJ2-7 provide the parts outside the CDR3, is DSGVTQTPKHLITATGQRVTLRCSPRSGDLSVYWYQQSLDQGLQFLIQYYNGEERAKGNILERFSAQQFPDLHSELNLSSLELGDSALYFCASSEEGALGEQYFGPGTRLTVT.

This chain connects TRBV4-1 to TRBJ1-1; D remains ambiguous. The CDR3 has 15 residues. Germline-derived CDR1 and CDR2 are MGHRA and YSYEKL. Trimming removed 1 base at V and 1 base at J, with 10 bases between. CDR3: CASSQGLTRNTEAFF. CDR3 nucleotides: TGCGCCAGCAGCCAAGGGCTAACGAGGAACACTGAAGCTTTCTTT.

This chain links TRBV9 with TRBJ1-5, with D perhaps matching TRBD1 (5 bases). The V end was cut by 3 bases, the J end by 1 base, with 8 bases between. Per germline, CDR1 SGDLS and CDR2 YYNGEE. The CDR3 totals 14 residues. Written as DNA, the CDR3 is TGTGCCAGCAGCGCATCAGGGAGCAATCAGCCCCAGCATTTT. Its protein product is CASSASGSNQPQHF.

The chain carries TRBV21-1 and TRBJ2-7; the table's TRBD1 call for D was not verified on the DNA. TRBV21-1 is tagged as a pseudogene. The CDR3 totals 17 residues. The CDR3 spells CASSRQTDRSKSYEQYF. The CDR3 bases are TGTGCCAGCAGCAGACAGACCGACAGGTCTAAATCCTACGAGCAGTACTTC.

The rearrangement links TRBV5-1 to TRBJ2-4, with a tentative D call TRBD2 (7 bases). From germline, CDR1 is SGHRS and CDR2 YFSETQ. The CDR3 contains 15 residues. V shed 6 bases and J shed 8 bases, with 21 bases lying between them. Here the CDR3 DNA reads TGCGCCAGCACCCCCACTTCGGGGGGCACGGACATTCAGTACTTC. Its translation: CASTPTSGGTDIQYF. The entire variable domain, with the rest obtained from reference TRBV5-1 and TRBJ2-4, is as follows: KAGVTQTPRYLIKTRGQQVTLSCSPISGHRSVSWYQQTPGQGLQFLFEYFSETQRNKGNFPGRFSGRQFSNSRSEMNVSTLELGDSALYLCASTPTSGGTDIQYFGAGTRLSVL.

V is TRBV5-1 and J is TRBJ1-2, with 8 bases lining up with TRBD1. This CDR3 comprises 14 residues. V lost 3 bases and J lost 7; bases outside the gene matches: 8. CDR1 and CDR2 from the germline V gene are SGHRS and YFSETQ. Here the CDR3 reads CASSSSGGASGYTF. Here the CDR3 DNA reads TGCGCCAGCAGCTCTTCAGGGGGCGCGAGTGGCTACACCTTC.

The chain couples TRBV11-1 to TRBJ2-5, with 7 bases fitting TRBD2. Germline lookup yields CDR1 SGHAT and CDR2 FQDESV (reference sequence). The CDR3 totals 15 residues. V lost 4 bases and J lost 3; bases outside the gene matches: 8. CDR3 sequence: CASSSSGVREETQYF. CDR3 nucleotides: TGTGCCAGCAGCTCAAGCGGGGTGCGAGAAGAGACCCAGTACTTC.

This clone was observed a single time. The gene calls are TRBV19 and TRBJ1-1; 10 nucleotides align to TRBD1. This CDR3 region has 17 residues. V was clipped by 6 bases and J by 1 base; unmatched bases: 11. The germline V gene has CDR1 LNHDA and CDR2 SQIVND (reference sequence). CDR3 nucleotides: TGTGCCAGTAGCCCTCTGGGGGACAGGGGCTGGAACACTGAAGCTTTCTTT. It codes for CASSPLGDRGWNTEAFF.

The chain joins TRBV9 to TRBJ1-3; no firm D call. The CDR3 runs to 16 residues. Germline CDR1 SGDLS, CDR2 YYNGEE. V lost 3 bases, J lost 3 bases, and 16 bases lay in between. This CDR3 is CASSAPFGGVGNTIYF. CDR3 DNA: TGTGCCAGCAGCGCCCCTTTTGGCGGGGTTGGAAACACCATATATTTT.

The chain couples TRBV9 to TRBJ2-3; D gene ambiguous. V was trimmed by 0 bases and J by 6 bases, leaving 11 bases between them. The CDR3 is 14 amino acids. Germline V gene sequence: CDR1 SGDLS, CDR2 YYNGEE. The CDR3 protein is CASSVVGETDTQYF. As DNA, the CDR3 is TGTGCCAGCAGCGTAGTGGGCGAAACGGATACGCAGTATTTT.

The V gene is TRBV19, the J gene TRBJ1-2; D unclear. The CDR3 has 15 amino acids. Germline-derived CDR1 and CDR2 are LNHDA and SQIVND (reference sequence). V was cut by 0 bases and J by 4 bases, with 12 bases left in between. The CDR3 DNA is TGTGCCAGTAGTATAGATAGAAGGGCGGTCTATGGCTACACCTTC. Protein product: CASSIDRRAVYGYTF.